The 32 T cell receptor beta chains listed next were all sequenced from one sample in a study of blood T cell repertoires in COVID-19. Repertoires were generated with immunoSEQ multiplex PCR, while TCRdb's copy carries only in-frame clones and drops some. The table lists about 64,000 clones, approximately 91% of them singletons. The sequenced sample consisted of peripheral blood. These receptors came from a human donor in a cohort sampled during active COVID-19.

The V and J genes are TRBV28 and TRBJ1-5; 10 bases are shared with TRBD1. V dropped 1 base and J dropped 5; count of bases not matched to a gene: 5. The germline V gene encodes CDR1 MDHEN and CDR2 SYDVKM. The CDR3 totals 16 residues. CDR3 DNA: TGTGCCAGCAGTTTATCATCGGGGACAGGGGATCAGCCCCAGCATTTT. This gives the protein CASSLSSGTGDQPQHF. The full variable domain, in which reference TRBV28 and TRBJ1-5 provide the parts outside the CDR3, is DVKVTQSSRYLVKRTGEKVFLECVQDMDHENMFWYRQDPGLGLRLIYFSYDVKMKEKGDIPEGYSVSREKKERFSLILESASTNQTSMYLCASSLSSGTGDQPQHFGDGTRLSIL.

J is TRBJ2-2 and V is TRBV28, with D possibly matching TRBD2 (6 bases). Germline-derived CDR1 and CDR2 are MDHEN and SYDVKM. V gave up 9 bases and J gave up 4 bases, with 15 bases separating them. This CDR3 contains 14 residues. The CDR3 loop reads CASLKNGGTGELFF. Written as DNA, the CDR3 is TGTGCCAGTCTAAAGAACGGGGGCACCGGGGAGCTGTTTTTT.

V usage is TRBV13 and J usage is TRBJ1-2; weak D call: TRBD1 (6 bases). Per germline, CDR1 PRHDT and CDR2 FYEKMQ (reference sequence). Trimming shortened V by 0 bases and J by 4 bases, and 9 bases separated the two germline ends. CDR3 length equals 14 residues. Here the CDR3 reads CASSLGTGPYGYTF. The CDR3 bases are TGTGCCAGCAGCTTAGGGACAGGCCCCTATGGCTACACCTTC. Together with reference TRBV13 and TRBJ1-2, the CDR3 gives the full variable domain: AAGVIQSPRHLIKEKRETATLKCYPIPRHDTVYWYQQGPGQDPQFLISFYEKMQSDKGSIPDRFSAQQFSDYHSELNMSSLELGDSALYFCASSLGTGPYGYTFGSGTRLTVV.

This sequence joins TRBV20-1 and TRBJ2-5, with TRBD2 matching over 7 bases. The CDR3 covers 15 residues. Trimming took 3 bases from V and 3 from J; bases not matched to a gene: 10. Germline CDR1 and CDR2: DFQATT and SNEGSKA (reference sequence). CDR3 sequence: CSASTPAGLKETQYF. The CDR3 DNA sequence: TGCAGTGCTAGTACCCCAGCGGGGCTTAAAGAGACCCAGTACTTC.

V is TRBV27 and J is TRBJ2-4, with 7 bases aligning to TRBD1. This CDR3 is 14 amino acids long. Germline assignment: CDR1 MNHEY and CDR2 SMNVEV (reference sequence). V was clipped by 4 bases and J by 8 bases; unmatched bases: 8. The CDR3 sequence: CASSYYRGTDIQYF. CDR3 nucleotides: TGTGCCAGCAGTTACTACAGGGGAACGGACATTCAGTACTTC.

In its sample, this clone was seen once. The chain recombines TRBV7-2 with TRBJ2-1; possible D gene TRBD2, 7 bases. Trimming left V 1 base short and J 8 bases short, with 15 bases between. The CDR3 has 15 amino acids. Germline assignment: CDR1 SGHTA and CDR2 FQGNSA. The CDR3 here is CASSLDARGGDEQFF. CDR3 nucleotides: TGTGCCAGCAGCTTAGATGCTAGGGGGGGCGATGAGCAGTTCTTC.

The rearrangement joins TRBV25-1 to TRBJ2-7; TRBD2 matches at 16 bases. The J segment lost 4 bases and the V segment lost 5 bases, leaving 8 bases of the junction unmatched. Germline V gene lookup returns CDR1 MGHDK and CDR2 SYGVNS. The CDR3 runs to 17 residues. CDR3 protein: CASSNPGTSGRAYEQYF. For the CDR3, the DNA is TGTGCCAGCAGTAATCCCGGGACTAGCGGGAGGGCTTACGAGCAGTACTTC.

The table lists this clone with a few counts. The rearrangement uses TRBV6-2 or TRBV6-3 and TRBJ1-1; no reliable D call. The ends were cut back, 0 bases at V and 2 bases at J, with 7 bases in the middle. Germline CDR1 is MNHEY and CDR2 is SVGEGT. The CDR3 contains 14 residues. CDR3 sequence reads: CASSYSEINTEAFF. DNA for the CDR3: TGTGCCAGCAGTTACTCAGAGATAAACACTGAAGCTTTCTTT.

The V and J genes are TRBV11-2 and TRBJ2-1; 7 nucleotides align to TRBD2. Germline V lookup: CDR1 SGHAT, CDR2 FQNNGV. The CDR3 contains 17 residues. J was trimmed by 0 bases and V by 4 bases; bases with no gene match: 9. The chain's CDR3 is CASSSLGASGSYNEQFF. CDR3 nucleotides: TGTGCCAGCAGCTCGCTCGGGGCTAGCGGCTCCTACAATGAGCAGTTCTTC.

The chain links TRBV3-1 (or the pseudogene TRBV3-2) to TRBJ2-7; D uncertain. The germline V gene has CDR1 LGHDT and CDR2 YNNKEL (reference sequence). V shed 5 bases and J shed 5 bases, with 13 bases lying between them. This CDR3 is built from 13 residues. Written as DNA, the CDR3 is TGTGCCAGCAGCTTCCAATGGGCCCACGAGCAGTACTTC. As protein: CASSFQWAHEQYF.

CDR3 sequence reads: CSASRAGAETQYF. CDR3 bases: TGCAGTGCTAGTAGAGCGGGAGCGGAGACCCAGTACTTC. This chain connects TRBV20-1 to TRBJ2-5; 8 nucleotides agree with TRBD2. The V and J ends lost 3 bases and 5 bases, in that order; junction bases with no gene match: 5. CDR3 length: 13 residues. Germline lookup yields CDR1 DFQATT and CDR2 SNEGSKA (reference sequence).

For the CDR3, the DNA is TGTGCCAGCAGCCCTGGCGTACTAGCGGAGTCAGATACGCAGTATTTT. The encoded protein is CASSPGVLAESDTQYF. This chain links TRBV7-2 with TRBJ2-3, with TRBD2 matching 8 bases. CDR1 is SGHTA and CDR2 is FQGNSA in the germline V gene. The CDR3 has 16 residues. The V segment lost 5 bases and the J segment 4 bases; nucleotides outside the gene matches: 11.

As DNA, the CDR3 is TGCGCCAGCAGCCAAGCAAGGGGCTCTGGGGCCAACGTCCTGACTTTC. It specifies CASSQARGSGANVLTF. The rearrangement joins TRBV4-3 to TRBJ2-6, with TRBD1 as a possible D gene (5 bases). This CDR3 spans 16 amino acids. V lost 1 base and J lost 0, with 7 bases in between. The germline V gene encodes CDR1 LGHNA and CDR2 YSLEER.

This clone was observed a few times. V usage is TRBV13 and J usage is TRBJ2-2, with D possibly matching TRBD2 (6 bases). The germline V gene encodes CDR1 PRHDT and CDR2 FYEKMQ (reference sequence). Between the trimmed V and J ends, which lost 3 bases and 5 bases, there was a span of 16 bases. The length of the CDR3 is 16 residues. The CDR3 DNA reads TGTGCCAGCAGCTTCGTTACATGGAGGGGTACCGGGGAGCTGTTTTTT. It translates to CASSFVTWRGTGELFF.

V is TRBV4-1 and J is TRBJ1-6; the match to TRBD1 covers 12 bases. This CDR3 comprises 20 residues. Germline CDR1 MGHRA, CDR2 YSYEKL. The V gene end was trimmed by 5 bases and the J gene end by 4 bases; junction bases not matched to a gene: 15. The CDR3 DNA is TGCGCCAGCAGCGTAAGAGCGGGACAGGGGGCGAATCCTTATAATTCACCCCTCCACTTT. This codes for CASSVRAGQGANPYNSPLHF.

The chain uses TRBV7-2 and TRBJ2-7; 8 bases match TRBD1. The germline V gene encodes CDR1 SGHTA and CDR2 FQGNSA. The CDR3 sequence is 14 residues long. Unmatched junction bases numbered 6, after V lost 5 bases and J lost 3 bases. The CDR3 is CASSTDRGFYEQYF. In DNA, the CDR3 is TGTGCCAGCAGCACAGACAGGGGATTCTACGAGCAGTACTTC.

The chain couples TRBV24-1 to TRBJ2-3; 7 bases match TRBD1. J gave up 6 bases and V 3 bases, and 11 bases lay outside the gene matches. CDR3 length: 16 residues. Germline assignment: CDR1 KGHDR and CDR2 SFDVKD. The CDR3 nucleotides read TGTGCCACCAGTGATCCAGGGGGAAAAAGAGGCGATACGCAGTATTTT. This encodes CATSDPGGKRGDTQYF.

This sequence joins TRBV2 and TRBJ1-2, with 8 positions matching TRBD1. V shed 3 bases and J 7 bases; nucleotides not matched to a gene: 4. The CDR3 is made up of 13 amino acids. Germline CDR1 is SNHLY and CDR2 is FYNNEI. The CDR3 sequence is CASSDRGLGGYTF. The CDR3 DNA follows: TGTGCCAGCAGTGACAGGGGGCTAGGTGGCTACACCTTC.

The V call is TRBV10-3, the J call TRBJ2-7, with 7 bases aligning to TRBD1. V lost 8 bases to trimming and J lost 2 bases; unmatched junction nucleotides: 6. The CDR3 extends over 13 amino acids. Germline V CDR1 and CDR2: ENHRY, SYGVKD. The CDR3 loop is CAICRDSAYEQYF. The CDR3 DNA reads as TGTGCCATCTGTAGGGACAGTGCCTACGAGCAGTACTTC.

This rearrangement joins TRBV27 to TRBJ2-6, with TRBD1 matching 7 bases. Trimming cost V 5 bases and J 0 bases; bases outside gene matches: 16. The CDR3 covers 20 residues. Per germline, CDR1 MNHEY and CDR2 SMNVEV (reference sequence). The chain's CDR3 is CASSPPNRGPGHSGANVLTF. The CDR3 bases are TGTGCCAGCAGTCCACCAAACAGGGGACCGGGTCACTCTGGGGCCAACGTCCTGACTTTC.

The rearrangement joins TRBV27 to TRBJ2-5; unclear D gene. Germline values: CDR1 MNHEY, CDR2 SMNVEV (reference sequence). Between the trimmed V and J ends, which lost 5 bases and 4 bases, there was a span of 14 bases. The CDR3 consists of 14 residues. The CDR3 region has the DNA TGTGCCAGCAGTACCATCAACAGATCAGAGACCCAGTACTTC. Its protein product is CASSTINRSETQYF.

This clone turned up a few times. The rearrangement links TRBV7-3 to TRBJ2-7; TRBD2 is a possible D gene (5 bases). Trimming took off 1 base at V and 6 bases at J, with 13 bases between the two ends. This CDR3 has 14 residues. From germline, CDR1 is SGHTA and CDR2 FQGTGA. The CDR3 DNA reads as TGTGCCAGCAGCTTAAAGCCGGGGTTCGGCGAGCAGTACTTC. Its translation is CASSLKPGFGEQYF.

This chain uses TRBV9 with TRBJ2-3, with 10 bases that match TRBD2. The V gene's germline CDR1 is SGDLS and CDR2 YYNGEE. J gave up 5 bases and V 5 bases, and 5 bases lay outside the gene matches. There are 14 residues in the CDR3. The CDR3 DNA follows: TGTGCCAGCAGTCTAGCGGGAGAGGTAGATACGCAGTATTTT. Amino acid sequence: CASSLAGEVDTQYF.

Only a few counts were recorded for this clone. The rearrangement links TRBV6-2 or TRBV6-3 to TRBJ1-6; D gene ambiguous. In germline, CDR1 is MNHEY, CDR2 SVGEGT. The CDR3 is 15 residues long. With 0 bases removed from V and 7 bases from J, the gap between germline ends came to 10 bases. CDR3 residues: CASSYSRTLNSPLHF. CDR3 coding DNA: TGTGCCAGCAGTTACTCGAGGACTCTGAATTCACCCCTCCACTTT.

The chain recombines TRBV7-2 with TRBJ2-7; D gene uncertain. The CDR3 consists of 12 residues. The V and J ends lost 5 bases and 0 bases respectively, with 5 bases between them. Germline lookup yields CDR1 SGHTA and CDR2 FQGNSA. The CDR3 nucleotides are TGTGCCAGCAGCCGGAGCTCCTACGAGCAGTACTTC. Protein product: CASSRSSYEQYF.

The V call is TRBV4-2, the J call TRBJ2-2; D gene ambiguous. The ends were cut back, 4 bases at V and 4 bases at J, with 7 bases in the middle. The CDR3 spans 13 residues. Germline V gene lookup returns CDR1 LGHNA and CDR2 YNFKEQ. CDR3 protein: CASSPKSTGELFF. CDR3 sequence (DNA): TGTGCCAGCAGCCCGAAGAGCACCGGGGAGCTGTTTTTT.

The V gene is TRBV7-9, the J gene TRBJ2-2; D may be TRBD2 (6 bases). CDR1 is SEHNR and CDR2 is FQNEAQ in the germline V gene (reference sequence). CDR3 length: 16 residues. V lost 5 bases and J 5 bases, leaving 18 bases between the germline ends. CDR3 coding DNA: TGTGCCAGCAGCCACCGACTAGAGTTGGCGACCGGGGAGCTGTTTTTT. Its translation is CASSHRLELATGELFF.

V and J are TRBV27 and TRBJ1-1; TRBD1 matches 7 bases. J gave up 7 bases and V 8 bases, and 13 bases lay outside the gene matches. Germline V gene data show CDR1 as MNHEY and CDR2 as SMNVEV (reference sequence). This CDR3 has 14 residues. CDR3 nucleotides: TGTGCCAGCTACAGGGGCCGGGGTTTCGGTGAAGCTTTCTTT. It yields the protein CASYRGRGFGEAFF.

The chain recombines TRBV12-5 with TRBJ2-1; TRBD2 matches at 10 bases. V lost 4 bases and J lost 8; bases outside the gene matches: 11. CDR1 and CDR2 from the germline V gene are LGHNT and FRNRAP. The CDR3 consists of 16 residues. DNA of the CDR3: TGTGCTAGTGGTTCCCTTCGGACTAGCGGTGGGGATGAGCAGTTCTTC. Translating gives CASGSLRTSGGDEQFF. The variable domain in full, completed from reference TRBV12-5 and TRBJ2-1, reads DARVTQTPRHKVTEMGQEVTMRCQPILGHNTVFWYRQTMMQGLELLAYFRNRAPLDDSGMPKDRFSAEMPDATLATLKIQPSEPRDSAVYFCASGSLRTSGGDEQFFGPGTRLTVL.

The CDR3 coding sequence is TGTGCCAGCAGCTTAATAGGGGGAGACTATGGCTACACCTTC. This translates into CASSLIGGDYGYTF. The chain uses TRBV7-3 and TRBJ1-2, with TRBD1 as a possible D gene (6 bases). From germline, CDR1 is SGHTA and CDR2 FQGTGA. The CDR3 has 14 amino acids. Trimming pared 1 base from V and 3 bases from J, leaving 9 bases between.

This sequence joins TRBV18 and TRBJ1-5, with TRBD1 matching over 7 bases. V gave up 4 bases and J gave up 3 bases; unmatched junction bases: 6. Germline CDR1 KGHSH, CDR2 LQKENI. This CDR3 is built from 15 residues. As DNA, the CDR3 is TGTGCCAGCTCACAGGGACAGACTTCCAATCAGCCCCAGCATTTT. Translated: CASSQGQTSNQPQHF.

The chain joins TRBV27 to TRBJ1-1; 7 positions match TRBD1. Germline V gene sequence: CDR1 MNHEY, CDR2 SMNVEV (reference sequence). The length of the CDR3 is 14 residues. J lost 4 bases, V lost 3 bases, and 5 bases had no gene match. The CDR3 nucleotides are TGTGCCAGCAGTTTGAGGGGGCTGGGCACTGAAGCTTTCTTT. Translating gives CASSLRGLGTEAFF.